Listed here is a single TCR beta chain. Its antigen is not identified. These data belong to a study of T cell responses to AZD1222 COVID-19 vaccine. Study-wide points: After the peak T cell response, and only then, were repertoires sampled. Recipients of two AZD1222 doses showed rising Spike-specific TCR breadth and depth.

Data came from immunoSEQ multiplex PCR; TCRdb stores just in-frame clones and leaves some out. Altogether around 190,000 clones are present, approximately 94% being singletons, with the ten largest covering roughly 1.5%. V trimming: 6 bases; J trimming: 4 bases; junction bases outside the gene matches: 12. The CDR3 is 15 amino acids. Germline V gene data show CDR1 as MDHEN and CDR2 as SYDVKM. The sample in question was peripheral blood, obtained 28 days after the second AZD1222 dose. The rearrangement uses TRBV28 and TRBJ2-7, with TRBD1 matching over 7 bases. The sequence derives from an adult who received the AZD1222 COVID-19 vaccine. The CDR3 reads CASRPDRVWGYEQYF. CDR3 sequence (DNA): TGTGCCAGCAGGCCCGACAGGGTTTGGGGTTACGAGCAGTACTTC.